This T cell receptor (beta chain) was profiled in a study of cytomegalovirus exposure and HLA in healthy donors. General study findings and limits: The study listed 150 to 200 cytomegalovirus-associated TCR beta chains. For cytomegalovirus status, the classifier reportedly gave diagnoses with high specificity and sensitivity. Most TCR sequences proved rare, with some public TCRs found in many donors.

Some clones are missing from TCRdb's copy, which holds only in-frame ones; the method was immunoSEQ multiplex PCR. The profile shows 150,000 to 200,000 clones, about 85% of them singletons. Notes on this clone: The antigen remains undetermined.

CDR3 length: 14 amino acids. Trimming at V came to 7 bases and at J to 2 bases, leaving 8 bases not matched to a gene. Germline V gives CDR1 MDHEN, CDR2 SYDVKM. This clonotype was sampled from a young man in good health and CMV-seropositive. Sequencing input: PBMCs. The chain has TRBV28 and TRBJ2-7; 7 bases align to TRBD1. The CDR3 is CASTRGTGAYEQYF. The DNA for the CDR3 is TGTGCCAGCACCAGGGGAACAGGGGCCTACGAGCAGTACTTC.